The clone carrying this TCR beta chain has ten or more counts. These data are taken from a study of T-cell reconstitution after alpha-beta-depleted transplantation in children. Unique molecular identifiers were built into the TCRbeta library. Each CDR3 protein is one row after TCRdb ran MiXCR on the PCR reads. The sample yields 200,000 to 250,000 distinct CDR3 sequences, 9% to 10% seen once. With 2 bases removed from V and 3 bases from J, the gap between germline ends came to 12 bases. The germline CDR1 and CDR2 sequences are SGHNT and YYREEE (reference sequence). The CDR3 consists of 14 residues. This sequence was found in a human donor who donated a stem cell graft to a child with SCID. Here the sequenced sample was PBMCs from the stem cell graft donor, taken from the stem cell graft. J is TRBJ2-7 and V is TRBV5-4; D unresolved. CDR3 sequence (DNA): TGTGCCAGCAGCTTTTCGGGCAGTTTCTACGAGCAGTACTTC. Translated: CASSFSGSFYEQYF.